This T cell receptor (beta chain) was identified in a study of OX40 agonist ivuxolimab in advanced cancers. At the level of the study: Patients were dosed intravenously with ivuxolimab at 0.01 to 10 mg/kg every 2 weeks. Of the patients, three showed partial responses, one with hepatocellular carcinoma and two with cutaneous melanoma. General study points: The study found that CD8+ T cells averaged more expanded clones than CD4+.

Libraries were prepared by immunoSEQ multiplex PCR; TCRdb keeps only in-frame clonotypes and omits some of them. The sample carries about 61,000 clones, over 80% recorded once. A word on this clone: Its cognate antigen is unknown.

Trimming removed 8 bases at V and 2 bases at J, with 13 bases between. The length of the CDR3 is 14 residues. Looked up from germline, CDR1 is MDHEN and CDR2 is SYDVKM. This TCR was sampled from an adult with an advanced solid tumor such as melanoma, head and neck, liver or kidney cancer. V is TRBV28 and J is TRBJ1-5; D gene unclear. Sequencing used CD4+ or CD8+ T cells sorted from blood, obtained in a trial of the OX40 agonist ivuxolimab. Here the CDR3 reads CASAWIIGNQPQHF. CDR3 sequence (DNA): TGTGCCAGCGCATGGATAATCGGCAATCAGCCCCAGCATTTT.